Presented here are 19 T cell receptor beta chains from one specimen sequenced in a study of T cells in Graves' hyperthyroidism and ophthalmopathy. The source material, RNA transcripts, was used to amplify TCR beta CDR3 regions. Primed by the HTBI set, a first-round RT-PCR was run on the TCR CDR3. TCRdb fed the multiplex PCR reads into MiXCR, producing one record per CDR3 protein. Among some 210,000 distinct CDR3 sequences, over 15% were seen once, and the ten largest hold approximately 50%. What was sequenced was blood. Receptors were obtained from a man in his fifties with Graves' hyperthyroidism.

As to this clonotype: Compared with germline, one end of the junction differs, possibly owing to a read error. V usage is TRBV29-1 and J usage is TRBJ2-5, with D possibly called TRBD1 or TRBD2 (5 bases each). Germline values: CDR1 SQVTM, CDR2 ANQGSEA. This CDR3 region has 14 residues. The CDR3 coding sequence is TGCAACGTTGAACCCCCGGGACGGAGGGAGACCCAGTACTTC. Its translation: CNVEPPGRRETQYF.

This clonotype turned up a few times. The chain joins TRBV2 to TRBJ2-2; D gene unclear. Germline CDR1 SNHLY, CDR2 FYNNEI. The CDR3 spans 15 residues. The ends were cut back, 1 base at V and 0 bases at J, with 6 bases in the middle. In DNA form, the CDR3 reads TGTGCCAGCAGTGAAGGGCAGACGAACACCGGGGAGCTGTTTTTT. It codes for CASSEGQTNTGELFF.

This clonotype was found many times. The CDR3: CAIPGEGRSTDTQYF. The CDR3 DNA is TGTGCCATCCCGGGGGAGGGCCGGAGCACAGATACGCAGTATTTT. The gene calls are TRBV7-9 and TRBJ2-3; 7 bases are a match to TRBD2. V dropped 10 bases and J dropped 0; count of bases not matched to a gene: 10. The CDR3 sequence is 15 residues long. Germline values: CDR1 SEHNR, CDR2 FQNEAQ (reference sequence).

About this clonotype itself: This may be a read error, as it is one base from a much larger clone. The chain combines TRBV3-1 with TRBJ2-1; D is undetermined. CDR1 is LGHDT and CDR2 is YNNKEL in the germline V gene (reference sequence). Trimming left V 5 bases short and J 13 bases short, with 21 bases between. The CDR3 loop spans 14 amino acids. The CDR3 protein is CASSSGGISETQFF. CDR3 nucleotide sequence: TGTGCCAGCAGCTCGGGCGGAATATCGGAGACCCAGTTCTTC.

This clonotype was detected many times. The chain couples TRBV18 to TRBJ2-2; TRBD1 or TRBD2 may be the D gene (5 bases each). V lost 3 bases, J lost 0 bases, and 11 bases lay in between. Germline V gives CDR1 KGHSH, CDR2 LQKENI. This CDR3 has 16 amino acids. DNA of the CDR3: TGTGCCAGCTCACCTGGGGGAGCCACGAACACCGGGGAGCTGTTTTTT. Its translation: CASSPGGATNTGELFF.

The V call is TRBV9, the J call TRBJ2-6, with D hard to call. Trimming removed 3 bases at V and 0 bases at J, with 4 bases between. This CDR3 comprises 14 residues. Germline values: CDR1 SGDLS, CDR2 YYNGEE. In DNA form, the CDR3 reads TGTGCCAGCAGCGGGGACTCTGGGGCCAACGTCCTGACTTTC. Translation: CASSGDSGANVLTF. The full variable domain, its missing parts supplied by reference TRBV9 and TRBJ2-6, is DSGVTQTPKHLITATGQRVTLRCSPRSGDLSVYWYQQSLDQGLQFLIQYYNGEERAKGNILERFSAQQFPDLHSELNLSSLELGDSALYFCASSGDSGANVLTFGAGSRLTVL.

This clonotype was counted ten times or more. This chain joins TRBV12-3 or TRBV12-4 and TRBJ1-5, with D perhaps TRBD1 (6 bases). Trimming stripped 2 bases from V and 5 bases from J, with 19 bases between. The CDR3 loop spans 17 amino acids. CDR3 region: CASSLLRGLDQDQPQHF. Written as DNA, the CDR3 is TGTGCCAGCAGTTTACTCCGGGGGCTCGATCAGGATCAGCCCCAGCATTTT.

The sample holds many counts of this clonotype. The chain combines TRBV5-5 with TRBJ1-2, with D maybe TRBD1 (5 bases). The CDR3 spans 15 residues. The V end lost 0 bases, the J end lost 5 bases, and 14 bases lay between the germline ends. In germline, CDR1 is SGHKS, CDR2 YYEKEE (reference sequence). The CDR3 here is CASSLGLQGIYGYTF. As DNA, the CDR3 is TGTGCCAGCAGCTTGGGGCTGCAGGGCATTTATGGCTACACCTTC.

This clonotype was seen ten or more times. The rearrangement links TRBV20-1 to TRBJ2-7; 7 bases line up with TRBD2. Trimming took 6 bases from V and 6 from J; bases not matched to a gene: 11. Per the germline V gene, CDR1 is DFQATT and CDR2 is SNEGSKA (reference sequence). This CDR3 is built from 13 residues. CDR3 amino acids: CSAGKGRAVEQYF. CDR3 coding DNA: TGCAGTGCGGGGAAGGGGAGGGCCGTCGAGCAGTACTTC.

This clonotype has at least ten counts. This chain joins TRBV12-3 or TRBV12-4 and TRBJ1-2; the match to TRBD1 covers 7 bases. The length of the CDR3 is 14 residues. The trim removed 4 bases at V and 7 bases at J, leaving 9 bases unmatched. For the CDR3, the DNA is TGTGCCAGCAGTTACAGAGACAGGGTCGGTGGCTACACCTTC. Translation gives CASSYRDRVGGYTF.

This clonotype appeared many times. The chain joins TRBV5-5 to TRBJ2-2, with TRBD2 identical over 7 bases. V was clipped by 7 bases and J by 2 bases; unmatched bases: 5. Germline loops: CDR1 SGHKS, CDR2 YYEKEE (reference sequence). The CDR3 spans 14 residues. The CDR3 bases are TGTGCCAGCTTGGTAGCGGGCAACACCGGGGAGCTGTTTTTT. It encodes CASLVAGNTGELFF.

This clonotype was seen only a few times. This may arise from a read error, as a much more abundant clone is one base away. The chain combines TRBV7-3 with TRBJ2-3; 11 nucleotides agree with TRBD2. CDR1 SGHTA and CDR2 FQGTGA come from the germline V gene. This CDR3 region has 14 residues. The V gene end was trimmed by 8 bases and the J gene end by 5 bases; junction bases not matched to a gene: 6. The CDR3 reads CASGTGLAGDTQYF. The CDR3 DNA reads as TGTGCCAGCGGCACCGGACTAGCGGGAGATACGCAGTATTTT.

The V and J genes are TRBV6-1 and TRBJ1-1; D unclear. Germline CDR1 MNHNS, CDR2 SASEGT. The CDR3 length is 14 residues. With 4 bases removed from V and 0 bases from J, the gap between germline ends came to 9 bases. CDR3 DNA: TGTGCCAGCAGTGTTAGGCGGATGAACACTGAAGCTTTCTTT. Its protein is CASSVRRMNTEAFF.

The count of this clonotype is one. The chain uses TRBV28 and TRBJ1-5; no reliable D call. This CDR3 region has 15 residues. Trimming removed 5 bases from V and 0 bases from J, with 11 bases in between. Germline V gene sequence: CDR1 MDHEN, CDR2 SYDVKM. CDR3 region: CASSLGSYSNQPQHF. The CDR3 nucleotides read TGTGCCAGCAGTCTGGGCAGCTATAGCAATCAGCCCCAGCATTTT.

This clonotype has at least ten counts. CDR3: CASSRAGQGNSYEQYF. CDR3 coding DNA: TGTGCCAGCTCCCGGGCGGGACAGGGAAATAGCTACGAGCAGTACTTC. The chain has TRBV18 and TRBJ2-7; 9 nucleotides line up with TRBD1. Trimming took 6 bases from V and 3 from J; bases not matched to a gene: 12. The CDR3 is 16 residues long. Per germline, CDR1 KGHSH and CDR2 LQKENI.

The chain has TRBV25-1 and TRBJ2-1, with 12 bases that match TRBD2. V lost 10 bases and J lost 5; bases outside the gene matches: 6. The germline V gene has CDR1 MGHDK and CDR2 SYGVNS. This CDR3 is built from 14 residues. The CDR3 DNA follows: TGTGCCACGACGGGACTAGCGGGCGACAATGAGCAGTTCTTC. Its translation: CATTGLAGDNEQFF.

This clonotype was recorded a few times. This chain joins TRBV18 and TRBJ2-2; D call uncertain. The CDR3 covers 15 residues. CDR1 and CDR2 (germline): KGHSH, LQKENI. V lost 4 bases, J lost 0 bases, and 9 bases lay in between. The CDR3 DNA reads TGTGCCAGCTCACAAACGACTTCGAACACCGGGGAGCTGTTTTTT. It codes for CASSQTTSNTGELFF.

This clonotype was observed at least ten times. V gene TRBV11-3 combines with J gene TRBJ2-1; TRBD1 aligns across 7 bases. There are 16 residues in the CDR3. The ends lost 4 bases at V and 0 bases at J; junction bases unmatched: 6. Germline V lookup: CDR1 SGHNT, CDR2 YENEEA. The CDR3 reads CASSSGGSSSYNEQFF. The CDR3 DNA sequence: TGTGCCAGCAGCTCAGGGGGTTCCAGCTCCTACAATGAGCAGTTCTTC.

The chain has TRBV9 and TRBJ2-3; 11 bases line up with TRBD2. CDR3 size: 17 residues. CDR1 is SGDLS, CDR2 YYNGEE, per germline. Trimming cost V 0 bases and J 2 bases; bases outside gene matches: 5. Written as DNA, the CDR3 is TGTGCCAGCAGCGTAGGAGAACTAGCGGGAGCCACAGATACGCAGTATTTT. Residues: CASSVGELAGATDTQYF. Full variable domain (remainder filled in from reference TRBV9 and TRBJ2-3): DSGVTQTPKHLITATGQRVTLRCSPRSGDLSVYWYQQSLDQGLQFLIQYYNGEERAKGNILERFSAQQFPDLHSELNLSSLELGDSALYFCASSVGELAGATDTQYFGPGTRLTVL.